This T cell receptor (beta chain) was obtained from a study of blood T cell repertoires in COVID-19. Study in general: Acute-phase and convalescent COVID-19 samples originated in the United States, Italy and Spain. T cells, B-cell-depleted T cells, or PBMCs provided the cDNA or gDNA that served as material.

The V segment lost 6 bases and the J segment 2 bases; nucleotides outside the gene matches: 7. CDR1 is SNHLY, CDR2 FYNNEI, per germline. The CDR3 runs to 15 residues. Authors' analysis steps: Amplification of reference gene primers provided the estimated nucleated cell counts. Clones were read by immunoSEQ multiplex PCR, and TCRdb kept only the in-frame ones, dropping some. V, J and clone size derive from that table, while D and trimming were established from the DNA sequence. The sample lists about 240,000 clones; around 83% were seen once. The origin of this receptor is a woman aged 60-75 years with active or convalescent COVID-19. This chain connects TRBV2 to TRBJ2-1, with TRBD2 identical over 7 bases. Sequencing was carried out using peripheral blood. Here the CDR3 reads CASRRLASTYNEQFF. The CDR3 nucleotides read TGTGCCAGCAGACGACTAGCCTCCACCTACAATGAGCAGTTCTTC.